One and the same sample provided the 12 T cell receptor beta chains below, sequenced in a study of T cell responses to AZD1222 COVID-19 vaccine. This table comes from immunoSEQ multiplex PCR, and its TCRdb copy is limited to in-frame clones, with some not included. The sample carries nearly 110,000 clones, 80% to 90% recorded once. Sequencing was performed on peripheral blood, taken on day 0 of AZD1222 vaccination. These receptors came from an adult in good health.

The CDR3 region is CASSPGQGLIYEQYF. CDR3 DNA: TGTGCCAGCAGTCCGGGACAGGGCTTAATCTACGAGCAGTACTTC. The V and J genes are TRBV6-5 and TRBJ2-7; 9 bases agree with TRBD1. V trimming: 5 bases; J trimming: 3 bases; junction bases outside the gene matches: 8. The germline gives CDR1 MNHEY, CDR2 SVGAGI. The CDR3 runs 15 residues.

This chain links TRBV30 with TRBJ1-4; D is uncertain. The germline gives CDR1 GTSNPN, CDR2 SVGIG (reference sequence). This CDR3 comprises 12 residues. The V gene lost 6 bases and the J gene lost 8 bases, with 13 bases spanning the gap. The CDR3 DNA is TGTGCCTGCTATTGGTCTGGCGAAAAACTGTTTTTT. As protein: CACYWSGEKLFF.

The rearrangement links TRBV6-5 to TRBJ2-2; D gene uncertain. This CDR3 contains 16 residues. Looked up from germline, CDR1 is MNHEY and CDR2 is SVGAGI. V lost 0 bases to trimming and J lost 1 base, with 9 bases between them. CDR3 coding DNA: TGTGCCAGCAGTTACTCGTCCGTTGGGAACACCGGGGAGCTGTTTTTT. This sequence encodes CASSYSSVGNTGELFF.

The rearrangement joins TRBV27 to TRBJ1-1, with unresolved D. Germline loops: CDR1 MNHEY, CDR2 SMNVEV (reference sequence). This CDR3 is 12 amino acids long. Trimming removed 2 bases at V and 1 base at J, with 2 bases between. CDR3 sequence reads: CASSLGNTEAFF. CDR3 nucleotide sequence: TGTGCCAGCAGTTTAGGGAACACTGAAGCTTTCTTT.

This clone appeared a few times. The chain has TRBV28 and TRBJ1-1; the match to TRBD1 covers 9 bases. The CDR3 extends over 17 amino acids. Looked up from germline, CDR1 is MDHEN and CDR2 is SYDVKM. J lost 1 base, V lost 4 bases, and 10 bases had no gene match. CDR3: CASSSPDRGFGNTEAFF. The CDR3 nucleotides are TGTGCCAGCAGTTCTCCGGACAGGGGATTTGGGAACACTGAAGCTTTCTTT.

The rearrangement links TRBV6-5 to TRBJ1-1; D unclear. Germline values: CDR1 MNHEY, CDR2 SVGAGI. The V end lost 2 bases, the J end lost 4 bases, and 8 bases lay between the germline ends. The CDR3 has 13 residues. CDR3 loop: CASSYGLSTEAFF. The CDR3 bases are TGTGCCAGCAGTTACGGGTTGAGCACTGAAGCTTTCTTT.

The genes are TRBV3-1 (or the pseudogene TRBV3-2) and TRBJ1-1; TRBD1 matches 7 bases. Germline loops: CDR1 LGHDT, CDR2 YNNKEL (reference sequence). The CDR3 sequence is 15 residues long. J gave up 2 bases and V 4 bases, and 7 bases lay outside the gene matches. CDR3 nucleotides: TGTGCCAGCAGCCGACCGGACAGGTTAAACACTGAAGCTTTCTTT. The encoded protein is CASSRPDRLNTEAFF.

V and J are TRBV3-1 (or the pseudogene TRBV3-2) and TRBJ2-1; TRBD1 might be the D (6 bases). Trimming removed 2 bases from V and 6 bases from J, with 17 bases in between. Germline V gives CDR1 LGHDT, CDR2 YNNKEL (reference sequence). This CDR3 is 16 amino acids long. The CDR3 DNA sequence: TGTGCCAGCAGCCAAAATAGGGGGAGCCTTAGCAATGAGCAGTTCTTC. Its translation is CASSQNRGSLSNEQFF.

The chain uses TRBV7-2 and TRBJ1-3; D is uncertain. Germline V gene data show CDR1 as SGHTA and CDR2 as FQGNSA. The CDR3 loop spans 15 amino acids. V was shortened by 4 bases and J by 0 bases, with 10 bases between the two germline ends. DNA of the CDR3: TGTGCCAGCAGCTCCAGTTCTAGCTCTGGAAACACCATATATTTT. It translates to CASSSSSSSGNTIYF.

This clone has only a few counts. This chain connects TRBV4-3 to TRBJ2-7; 9 positions agree with TRBD1. Germline CDR1 LGHNA, CDR2 YSLEER. The CDR3 is 15 residues long. The J segment lost 4 bases and the V segment lost 0 bases, leaving 4 bases of the junction unmatched. This CDR3 reads CASSQDKDRGYEQYF. The DNA of the CDR3 is TGCGCCAGCAGCCAAGACAAGGACAGGGGATACGAGCAGTACTTC.

This clone was seen just once. The CDR3 loop is CASSKTTGPYEQYF. The CDR3 nucleotides read TGTGCCAGCAGCAAGACGACGGGGCCCTACGAGCAGTACTTC. The chain links TRBV5-5 to TRBJ2-7; D may match TRBD1 or TRBD2 (5 bases each). Germline-derived CDR1 and CDR2 are SGHKS and YYEKEE (reference sequence). This CDR3 region has 14 residues. Trimming removed 4 bases at V and 2 bases at J, with 13 bases between.

J is TRBJ1-4 and V is TRBV2; a weak D match, TRBD1 (5 bases). Trimming removed 4 bases from V and 8 bases from J, with 23 bases in between. In germline, CDR1 is SNHLY, CDR2 FYNNEI. This CDR3 region has 17 residues. The CDR3 loop reads CASSAGEGNRGIEKLFF. Written as DNA, the CDR3 is TGTGCCAGCAGTGCAGGCGAGGGAAATAGGGGAATCGAAAAACTGTTTTTT.